A single sample is the source of the 27 T cell receptor beta chains below, sequenced in a study of Ad26.COV2.S vaccination and SARS-CoV-2 variants. The sample's treatment: some 20 received Ad26.COV2.S at low or high dose, single or two shots; five or six received placebo; per-sample allocation not given. Specimens were obtained on day 63 following the first vaccine or placebo injection. TCRdb keeps only in-frame clones here, not all; method: immunoSEQ multiplex PCR. The table has fewer than 800,000 clones, 89% seen once. The sample here was peripheral blood, taken in a trial of Ad26.COV2.S vaccine versus placebo. These receptors originate from a person aged 18-65 years who received the Ad26.COV2.S COVID-19 vaccine or a placebo.

The J gene is TRBJ2-7, the V gene TRBV15, with D hard to call. V was clipped by 1 base and J by 6 bases, with 10 bases between them. Per germline, CDR1 LNHNV and CDR2 YYDKDF (reference sequence). The CDR3 extends over 13 amino acids. CDR3 sequence (DNA): TGTGCCACCAGCAGAGTTAAGGTTGGCGAGCAGTACTTC. Its protein is CATSRVKVGEQYF.

The V gene is TRBV18, the J gene TRBJ2-5; D perhaps matches TRBD2 (6 bases). The V end was cut by 1 base, the J end by 1 base, with 16 bases between. CDR3 size: 17 residues. The germline CDR1 and CDR2 sequences are KGHSH and LQKENI. This chain's CDR3 is CASSPLKRPGLQETQYF. DNA of the CDR3: TGTGCCAGCTCACCACTAAAGAGACCGGGACTCCAAGAGACCCAGTACTTC.

The sample holds one count of this clone. Here the CDR3 DNA reads TGTGCCAGCAGCACCACCCGGACTAGCGGGGCCTACGAGCAGTACTTC. Translating it yields CASSTTRTSGAYEQYF. This chain joins TRBV7-6 and TRBJ2-7, with TRBD2 matching over 12 bases. Germline lookup yields CDR1 SGHVS and CDR2 FNYEAQ. CDR3 length: 16 residues. V gave up 5 bases and J gave up 2 bases; unmatched junction bases: 7.

This clone was observed a single time. The chain employs TRBV19 and TRBJ2-2; TRBD2 agrees at 12 bases. The V gene's germline CDR1 is LNHDA and CDR2 SQIVND (reference sequence). V lost 4 bases to trimming and J lost 6 bases; unmatched junction nucleotides: 3. The CDR3 loop spans 15 amino acids. The CDR3: CASSTLAGGSGELFF. CDR3 DNA: TGTGCCAGTAGTACGCTAGCGGGAGGGTCCGGGGAGCTGTTTTTT.

The CDR3 DNA reads as TGTGCCTGCAAACCGGGACAGGGGGCCTACGAGCAGTACTTC. This encodes CACKPGQGAYEQYF. The chain is built from TRBV19 and TRBJ2-7, with TRBD1 matching over 11 bases. The CDR3 consists of 14 residues. The germline CDR1 and CDR2 sequences are LNHDA and SQIVND (reference sequence). After removal of 11 bases from V and 2 bases from J, the junction contained 8 bases not matched to a gene.

The V and J genes are TRBV5-4 and TRBJ2-3; a weak D match, TRBD1 (6 bases). The CDR3 covers 14 residues. V lost 2 bases to trimming and J lost 1 base, with 8 bases between them. Per germline, CDR1 SGHNT and CDR2 YYREEE (reference sequence). CDR3 in DNA: TGTGCCAGCAGCTTCTCAGGGGGCACAGATACGCAGTATTTT. Protein: CASSFSGGTDTQYF.

This clone showed up many times. This sequence joins TRBV10-3 and TRBJ2-7; D is perhaps TRBD2 (5 bases). The CDR3 length is 15 residues. CDR1 and CDR2 from the germline V gene are ENHRY and SYGVKD. Between the trimmed V and J ends, which lost 2 bases and 4 bases, there was a span of 15 bases. In DNA form, the CDR3 reads TGTGCCATCAGTGAGAAGTGGGGTTCGGGATACGAGCAGTACTTC. Amino acid sequence: CAISEKWGSGYEQYF.

This clone has just a few counts. The chain joins TRBV28 to TRBJ2-7, with TRBD1 as a possible D gene (6 bases). CDR3 length: 13 amino acids. V dropped 6 bases and J dropped 2 bases, with 11 bases sitting between them. Germline V CDR1 and CDR2: MDHEN, SYDVKM. The DNA of the CDR3 is TGTGCCAGCAGGACAGGTCTAACCTACGAGCAGTACTTC. Residues: CASRTGLTYEQYF. Drawing the rest from reference TRBV28 and TRBJ2-7, the complete variable domain is DVKVTQSSRYLVKRTGEKVFLECVQDMDHENMFWYRQDPGLGLRLIYFSYDVKMKEKGDIPEGYSVSREKKERFSLILESASTNQTSMYLCASRTGLTYEQYFGPGTRLTVT.

This clone showed up just a few times. The genes are TRBV5-4 and TRBJ1-1; possibly TRBD1 for D (5 bases). Germline V lookup: CDR1 SGHNT, CDR2 YYREEE (reference sequence). Between the trimmed V and J ends, which lost 4 bases and 4 bases, there was a span of 11 bases. The CDR3 length is 13 residues. The CDR3 nucleotides are TGTGCCAGCAGCCTCCCGGGGGGCACTGAAGCTTTCTTT. It codes for CASSLPGGTEAFF.

The rearrangement uses TRBV9 and TRBJ2-3; the match to TRBD2 covers 9 bases. Losses at the gene ends were 3 bases for V and 1 base for J; bases not matched to a gene: 24. The CDR3 consists of 22 residues. Per germline, CDR1 SGDLS and CDR2 YYNGEE. CDR3 in amino acids: CASSAAIPGLAEKGWGTDTQYF. For the CDR3, the DNA is TGTGCCAGCAGCGCCGCAATTCCGGGACTAGCAGAAAAAGGGTGGGGCACAGATACGCAGTATTTT.

V usage is TRBV19 and J usage is TRBJ2-7; 9 bases map to TRBD2. Germline-derived CDR1 and CDR2 are LNHDA and SQIVND (reference sequence). V lost 8 bases and J lost 2; bases outside the gene matches: 7. The CDR3 has 14 amino acids. CDR3 DNA sequence: TGTGCCAGTCAGAAGCGGGGGGCCCCCTACGAGCAGTACTTC. Residues: CASQKRGAPYEQYF.

The CDR3 DNA sequence: TGTGCCAGCAGCTTCTGGGACAGGAACACTGAAGCTTTCTTT. Its translation: CASSFWDRNTEAFF. The chain joins TRBV7-2 to TRBJ1-1; 7 bases fit TRBD1. V shed 3 bases, J shed 1 base, and the junction held 2 bases outside the gene matches. The CDR3 contains 14 residues. Germline CDR1 is SGHTA and CDR2 is FQGNSA.

This clone came up once. This sequence joins TRBV15 and TRBJ2-3; the match to TRBD1 covers 9 bases. The V and J ends lost 5 bases and 6 bases, in that order; junction bases with no gene match: 6. CDR1 and CDR2 (germline): LNHNV, YYDKDF (reference sequence). The CDR3 covers 14 residues. CDR3 bases: TGTGCCACCAGCCCGGGACAGGGAGCGGATACGCAGTATTTT. This encodes CATSPGQGADTQYF.

The CDR3 region is CASSLGPISGANVLTF. CDR3 bases: TGTGCCAGCAGCTTAGGTCCCATCTCTGGGGCCAACGTCCTGACTTTC. This rearrangement joins TRBV7-2 to TRBJ2-6; D is ambiguous. This CDR3 is 16 amino acids long. Between the trimmed V and J ends, which lost 1 base and 0 bases, there was a span of 7 bases. Germline V gene sequence: CDR1 SGHTA, CDR2 FQGNSA.

This CDR3 is CASSQASEFLSGANVLTF. The CDR3 nucleotides are TGCGCCAGCAGCCAAGCCAGCGAATTCCTCTCTGGGGCCAACGTCCTGACTTTC. This rearrangement joins TRBV4-1 to TRBJ2-6; D gene unclear. V lost 1 base and J lost 0, with 13 bases in between. There are 18 residues in the CDR3. Germline V gene lookup returns CDR1 MGHRA and CDR2 YSYEKL.

The chain recombines TRBV4-3 with TRBJ1-5; D gene ambiguous. Germline loops: CDR1 LGHNA, CDR2 YSLEER. V was pared by 0 bases and J by 4 bases, with 7 bases between. CDR3 size: 14 residues. CDR3 loop: CASSQDSMNQPQHF. The CDR3 nucleotides read TGCGCCAGCAGCCAAGATTCGATGAATCAGCCCCAGCATTTT.

J is TRBJ2-7 and V is TRBV24-1; 7 nucleotides align to TRBD1. V trimming: 0 bases; J trimming: 5 bases; junction bases outside the gene matches: 3. Germline CDR1 is KGHDR and CDR2 is SFDVKD. There are 14 residues in the CDR3. The CDR3 reads CATSDLRQGDEQYF. In DNA, the CDR3 is TGTGCCACCAGTGATTTGAGGCAGGGGGACGAGCAGTACTTC.

The chain joins TRBV2 to TRBJ1-2, with D unresolved. Germline V lookup: CDR1 SNHLY, CDR2 FYNNEI. V was clipped by 1 base and J by 4 bases, with 4 bases between them. The CDR3 runs to 12 residues. This CDR3 reads CASSEEGYGYTF. The DNA for the CDR3 is TGTGCCAGCAGTGAAGAGGGCTATGGCTACACCTTC.

V usage is TRBV5-1 and J usage is TRBJ2-2; D may match TRBD1 or TRBD2 (6 bases each). The germline V gene encodes CDR1 SGHRS and CDR2 YFSETQ. Trimming stripped 3 bases from V and 6 bases from J, with 15 bases between. This CDR3 spans 15 amino acids. The CDR3 here is CASSSKVEGAGELFF. The CDR3 nucleotides are TGCGCCAGCAGCTCCAAGGTGGAGGGGGCCGGGGAGCTGTTTTTT.

The V gene is TRBV6-5, the J gene TRBJ1-1, with a possible D match to TRBD1 (5 bases). The CDR3 contains 13 residues. The germline V gene encodes CDR1 MNHEY and CDR2 SVGAGI. The V end was cut by 9 bases, the J end by 3 bases, with 14 bases between. The CDR3 spells CASRERGYTEAFF. Written as DNA, the CDR3 is TGTGCCAGTAGAGAGAGGGGTTACACTGAAGCTTTCTTT.

The chain couples TRBV30 to TRBJ2-3, with 10 positions matching TRBD1. The CDR3 sequence is 14 residues long. The V gene end was trimmed by 2 bases and the J gene end by 4 bases; junction bases not matched to a gene: 3. The germline gives CDR1 GTSNPN, CDR2 SVGIG (reference sequence). The DNA for the CDR3 is TGTGCCTGGAGTAAGGGACAGGGGCCAGATACGCAGTATTTT. Translation: CAWSKGQGPDTQYF.

The chain recombines TRBV5-4 with TRBJ2-1, with 7 bases identical to TRBD2. V lost 5 bases and J lost 2; bases outside the gene matches: 10. The CDR3 runs to 16 residues. Germline loops: CDR1 SGHNT, CDR2 YYREEE (reference sequence). CDR3 sequence (DNA): TGTGCCAGCAGTTTGCCAGCAAGCGGGGCCTACAATGAGCAGTTCTTC. The encoded protein is CASSLPASGAYNEQFF.

CDR3: CAWSGARGRQTGELFF. The DNA for the CDR3 is TGTGCCTGGAGTGGAGCCAGGGGTAGGCAAACCGGGGAGCTGTTTTTT. The chain carries TRBV30 and TRBJ2-2; tentatively, D is TRBD1 (6 bases). Germline-derived CDR1 and CDR2 are GTSNPN and SVGIG (reference sequence). The germline V and J ends were trimmed by 1 base and 5 bases, with 17 bases remaining between them. The CDR3 runs to 16 residues. Using reference TRBV30 and TRBJ2-2 for the parts outside the CDR3, the full variable domain is SQTIHQWPATLVQPVGSPLSLECTVEGTSNPNLYWYRQAAGRGLQLLFYSVGIGQISSEVPQNLSASRPQDRQFILSSKKLLLSDSGFYLCAWSGARGRQTGELFFGEGSRLTVL.

This clone appeared once. This chain connects TRBV3-1 (or the pseudogene TRBV3-2) to TRBJ1-6; 10 nucleotides match TRBD1. V shed 4 bases, J shed 10 bases, and the junction held 7 bases outside the gene matches. The CDR3 extends over 15 amino acids. CDR1 is LGHDT and CDR2 is YNNKEL in the germline V gene (reference sequence). CDR3 nucleotide sequence: TGTGCCAGCAGCCCCCGGGACAGGGGAGGGTCACCCCTCCACTTT. Protein product: CASSPRDRGGSPLHF.

The genes are TRBV3-1 (or the pseudogene TRBV3-2) and TRBJ2-2, with a weak D call TRBD1 (6 bases). Trimming stripped 4 bases from V and 5 bases from J, with 11 bases between. Germline V gene data show CDR1 as LGHDT and CDR2 as YNNKEL (reference sequence). The CDR3 is 14 residues long. CDR3 sequence: CASSPLQGTGELFF. As DNA, the CDR3 is TGTGCCAGCAGCCCCCTCCAGGGGACCGGGGAGCTGTTTTTT.

This clone has a handful of counts. Other DNA sequences in the sample encode the same CDR3. This rearrangement joins TRBV2 to TRBJ1-5, with D maybe TRBD1 (6 bases). This CDR3 is built from 14 residues. V lost 5 bases, J lost 0 bases, and 8 bases lay in between. In germline, CDR1 is SNHLY, CDR2 FYNNEI. CDR3 region: CASSPQGSNQPQHF. In nucleotides, the CDR3 is TGTGCCAGCAGTCCACAGGGTAGCAATCAGCCCCAGCATTTT.

The rearrangement uses TRBV4-2 and TRBJ2-2; D gene ambiguous. V was trimmed by 4 bases and J by 7 bases, leaving 16 bases between them. Germline V CDR1 and CDR2: LGHNA, YNFKEQ. The CDR3 runs to 15 residues. DNA of the CDR3: TGTGCCAGCAGCCCCGACGGTTACCAAATCGGGGAGCTGTTTTTT. Translation gives CASSPDGYQIGELFF.